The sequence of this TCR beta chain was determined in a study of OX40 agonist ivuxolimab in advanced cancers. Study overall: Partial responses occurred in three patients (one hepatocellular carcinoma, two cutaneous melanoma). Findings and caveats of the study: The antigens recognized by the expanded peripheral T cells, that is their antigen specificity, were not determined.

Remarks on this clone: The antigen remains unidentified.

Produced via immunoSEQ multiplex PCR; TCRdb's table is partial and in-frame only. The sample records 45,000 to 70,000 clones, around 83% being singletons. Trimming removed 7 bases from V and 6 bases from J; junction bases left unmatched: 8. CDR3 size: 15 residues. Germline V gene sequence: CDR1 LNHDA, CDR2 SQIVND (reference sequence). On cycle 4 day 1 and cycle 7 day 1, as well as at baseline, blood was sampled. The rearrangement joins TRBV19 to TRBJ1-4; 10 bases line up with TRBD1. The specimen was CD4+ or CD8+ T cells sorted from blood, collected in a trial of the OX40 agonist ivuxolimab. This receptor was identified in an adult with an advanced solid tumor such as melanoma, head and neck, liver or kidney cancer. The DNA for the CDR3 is TGTGCCAGTAACGTATACGGGACAGGGGATGAAAAACTGTTTTTT. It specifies CASNVYGTGDEKLFF.